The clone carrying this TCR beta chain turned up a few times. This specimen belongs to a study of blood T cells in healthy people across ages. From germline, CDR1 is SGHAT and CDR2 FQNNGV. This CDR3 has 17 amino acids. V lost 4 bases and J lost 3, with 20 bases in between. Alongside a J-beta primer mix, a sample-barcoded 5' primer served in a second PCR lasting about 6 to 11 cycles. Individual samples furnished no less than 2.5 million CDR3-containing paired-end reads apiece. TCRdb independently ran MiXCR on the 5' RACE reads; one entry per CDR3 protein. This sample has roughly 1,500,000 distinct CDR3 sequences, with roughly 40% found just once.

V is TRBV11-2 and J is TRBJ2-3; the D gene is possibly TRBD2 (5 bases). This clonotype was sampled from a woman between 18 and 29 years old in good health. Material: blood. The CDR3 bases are TGTGCCAGCAGCTCCCTCTTAACCGAGGGAGCAACAGATACGCAGTATTTT. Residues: CASSSLLTEGATDTQYF.